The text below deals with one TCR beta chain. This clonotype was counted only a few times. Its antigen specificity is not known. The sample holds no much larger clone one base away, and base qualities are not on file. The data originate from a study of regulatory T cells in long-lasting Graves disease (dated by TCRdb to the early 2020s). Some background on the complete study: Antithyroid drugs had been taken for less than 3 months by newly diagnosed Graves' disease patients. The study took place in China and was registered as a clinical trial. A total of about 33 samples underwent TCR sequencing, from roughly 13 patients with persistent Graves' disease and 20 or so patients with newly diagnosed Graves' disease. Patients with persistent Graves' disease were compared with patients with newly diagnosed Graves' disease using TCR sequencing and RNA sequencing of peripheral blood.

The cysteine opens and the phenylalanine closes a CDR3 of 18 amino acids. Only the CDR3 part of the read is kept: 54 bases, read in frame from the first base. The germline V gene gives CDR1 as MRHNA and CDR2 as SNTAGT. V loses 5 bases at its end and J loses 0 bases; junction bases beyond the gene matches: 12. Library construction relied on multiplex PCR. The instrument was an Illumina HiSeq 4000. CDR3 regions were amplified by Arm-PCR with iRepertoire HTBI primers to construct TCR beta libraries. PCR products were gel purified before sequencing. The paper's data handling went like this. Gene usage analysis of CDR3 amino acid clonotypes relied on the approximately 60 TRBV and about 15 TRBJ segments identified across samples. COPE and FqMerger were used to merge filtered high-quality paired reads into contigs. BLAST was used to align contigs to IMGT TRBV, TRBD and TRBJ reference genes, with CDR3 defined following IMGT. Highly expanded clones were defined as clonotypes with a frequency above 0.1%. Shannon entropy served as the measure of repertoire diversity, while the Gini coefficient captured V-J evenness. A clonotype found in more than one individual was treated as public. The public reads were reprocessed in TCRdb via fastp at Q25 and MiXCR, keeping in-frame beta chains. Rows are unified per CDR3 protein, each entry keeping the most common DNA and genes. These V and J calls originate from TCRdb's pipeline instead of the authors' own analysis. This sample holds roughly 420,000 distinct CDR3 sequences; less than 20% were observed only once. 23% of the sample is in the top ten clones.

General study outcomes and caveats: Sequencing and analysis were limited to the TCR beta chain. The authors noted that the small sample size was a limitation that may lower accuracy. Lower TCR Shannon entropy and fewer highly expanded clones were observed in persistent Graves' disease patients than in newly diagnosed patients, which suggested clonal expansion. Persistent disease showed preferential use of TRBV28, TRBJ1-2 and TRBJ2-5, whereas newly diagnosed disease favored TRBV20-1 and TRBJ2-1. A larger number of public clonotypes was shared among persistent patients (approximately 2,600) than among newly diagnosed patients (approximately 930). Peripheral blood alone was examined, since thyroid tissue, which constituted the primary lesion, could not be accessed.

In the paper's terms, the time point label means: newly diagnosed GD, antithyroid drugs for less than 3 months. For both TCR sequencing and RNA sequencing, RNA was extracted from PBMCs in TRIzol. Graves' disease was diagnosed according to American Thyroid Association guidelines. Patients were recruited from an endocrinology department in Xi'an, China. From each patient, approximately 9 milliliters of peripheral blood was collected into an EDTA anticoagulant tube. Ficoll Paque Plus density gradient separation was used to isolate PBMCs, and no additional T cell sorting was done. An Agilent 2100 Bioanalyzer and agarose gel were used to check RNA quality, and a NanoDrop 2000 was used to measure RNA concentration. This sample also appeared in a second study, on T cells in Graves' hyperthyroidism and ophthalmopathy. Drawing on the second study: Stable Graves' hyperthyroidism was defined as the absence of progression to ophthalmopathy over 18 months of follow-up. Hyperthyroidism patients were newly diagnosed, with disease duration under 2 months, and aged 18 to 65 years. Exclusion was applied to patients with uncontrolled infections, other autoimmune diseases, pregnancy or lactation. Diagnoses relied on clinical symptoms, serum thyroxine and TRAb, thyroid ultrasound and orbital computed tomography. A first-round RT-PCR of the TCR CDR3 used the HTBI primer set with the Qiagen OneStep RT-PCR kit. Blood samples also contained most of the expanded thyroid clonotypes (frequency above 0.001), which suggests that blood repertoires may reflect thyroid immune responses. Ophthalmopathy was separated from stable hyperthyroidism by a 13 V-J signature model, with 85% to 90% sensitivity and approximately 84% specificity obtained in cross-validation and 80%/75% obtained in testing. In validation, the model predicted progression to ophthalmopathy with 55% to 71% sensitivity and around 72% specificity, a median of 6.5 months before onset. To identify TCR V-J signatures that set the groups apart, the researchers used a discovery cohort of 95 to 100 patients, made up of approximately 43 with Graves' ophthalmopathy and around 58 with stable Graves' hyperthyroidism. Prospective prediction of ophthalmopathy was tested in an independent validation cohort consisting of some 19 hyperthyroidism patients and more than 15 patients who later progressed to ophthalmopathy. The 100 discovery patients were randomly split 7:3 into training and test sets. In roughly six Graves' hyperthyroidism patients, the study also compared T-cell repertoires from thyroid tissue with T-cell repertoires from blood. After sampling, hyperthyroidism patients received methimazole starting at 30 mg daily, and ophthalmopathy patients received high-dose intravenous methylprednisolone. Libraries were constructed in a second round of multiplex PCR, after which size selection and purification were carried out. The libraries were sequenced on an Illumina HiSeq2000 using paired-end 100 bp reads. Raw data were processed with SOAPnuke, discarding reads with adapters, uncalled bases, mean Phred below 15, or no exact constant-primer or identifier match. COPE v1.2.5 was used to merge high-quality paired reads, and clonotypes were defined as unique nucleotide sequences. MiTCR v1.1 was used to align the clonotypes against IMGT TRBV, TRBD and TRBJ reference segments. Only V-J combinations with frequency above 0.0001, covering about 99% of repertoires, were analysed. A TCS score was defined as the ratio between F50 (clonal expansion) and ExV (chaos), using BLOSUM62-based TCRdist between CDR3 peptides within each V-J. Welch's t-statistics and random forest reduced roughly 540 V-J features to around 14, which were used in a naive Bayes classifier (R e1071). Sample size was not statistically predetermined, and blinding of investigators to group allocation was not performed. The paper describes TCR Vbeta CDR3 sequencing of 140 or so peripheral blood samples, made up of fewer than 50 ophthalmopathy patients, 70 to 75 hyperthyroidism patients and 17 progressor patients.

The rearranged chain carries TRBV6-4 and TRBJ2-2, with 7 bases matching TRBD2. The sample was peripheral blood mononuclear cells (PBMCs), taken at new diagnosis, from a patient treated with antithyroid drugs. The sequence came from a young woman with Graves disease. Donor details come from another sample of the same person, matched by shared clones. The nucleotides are TGTGCCAGCAGTCGGGTCCCCTTAAGCGGGACGAACACCGGGGAGCTGTTTTTT. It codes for CASSRVPLSGTNTGELFF.